The entry that follows covers one T cell receptor beta chain sequence. Only in-frame clones appear in the TCRdb table, and some are missing; sequencing was by immunoSEQ multiplex PCR. The sample lists roughly 68,000 clones, about 91% occurring once. The record originates from a study of T cell changes during pregnancy in multiple sclerosis. This CDR3 has 15 residues. Germline lookup yields CDR1 SGHRS and CDR2 YFSETQ. V lost 1 base and J lost 5, with 10 bases in between. The sequences come from peripheral blood, collected in the second trimester of pregnancy. This chain connects TRBV5-1 to TRBJ1-6; unclear D gene. This clonotype originated in a female donor in good health, enrolled as a control in a pregnancy study. CDR3 coding DNA: TGCGCCAGCAGCTTGCAATCAGGCGATAATTCACCCCTCCACTTT. The encoded protein is CASSLQSGDNSPLHF.